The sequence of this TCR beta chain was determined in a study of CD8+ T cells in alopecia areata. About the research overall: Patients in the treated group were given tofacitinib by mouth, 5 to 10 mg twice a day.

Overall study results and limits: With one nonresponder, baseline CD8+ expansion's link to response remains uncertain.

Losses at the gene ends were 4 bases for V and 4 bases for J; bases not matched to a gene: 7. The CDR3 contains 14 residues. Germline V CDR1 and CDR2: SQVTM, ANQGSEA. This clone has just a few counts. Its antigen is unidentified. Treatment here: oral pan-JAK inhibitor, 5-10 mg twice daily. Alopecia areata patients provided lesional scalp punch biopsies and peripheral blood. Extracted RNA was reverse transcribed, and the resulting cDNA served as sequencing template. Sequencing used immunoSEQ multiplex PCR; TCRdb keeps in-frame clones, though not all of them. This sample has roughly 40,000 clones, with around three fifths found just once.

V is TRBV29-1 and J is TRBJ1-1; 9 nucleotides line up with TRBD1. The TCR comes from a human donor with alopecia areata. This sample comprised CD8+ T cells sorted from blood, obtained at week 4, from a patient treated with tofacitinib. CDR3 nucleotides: TGCAGCGTTGGACAGGGGGGCATCAGCACTGAAGCTTTCTTT. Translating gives CSVGQGGISTEAFF. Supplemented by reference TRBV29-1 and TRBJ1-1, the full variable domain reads SAVISQKPSRDICQRGTSLTIQCQVDSQVTMMFWYRQQPGQSLTLIATANQGSEATYESGFVIDKFPISRPNLTFSTLTVSNMSPEDSSIYLCSVGQGGISTEAFFGQGTRLTVV.